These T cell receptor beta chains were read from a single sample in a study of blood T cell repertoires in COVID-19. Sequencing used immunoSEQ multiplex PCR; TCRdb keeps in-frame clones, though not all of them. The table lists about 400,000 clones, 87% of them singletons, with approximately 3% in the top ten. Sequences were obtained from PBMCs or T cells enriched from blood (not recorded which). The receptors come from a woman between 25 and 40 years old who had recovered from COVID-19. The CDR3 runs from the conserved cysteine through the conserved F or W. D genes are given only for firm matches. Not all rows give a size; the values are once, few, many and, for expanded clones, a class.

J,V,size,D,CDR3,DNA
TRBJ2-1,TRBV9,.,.,CASGGEAYNEQFF,TGTGCCAGCGGCGGAGAGGCCTACAATGAGCAGTTCTTC
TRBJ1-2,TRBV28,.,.,CASSATGTLGESGYTF,TGTGCCAGCAGTGCCACCGGGACATTGGGCGAATCGGGCTACACCTTC
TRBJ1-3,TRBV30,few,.,CAWSRGSGDTIYF,TGTGCCTGGAGTCGTGGCTCGGGAGACACCATATATTTT
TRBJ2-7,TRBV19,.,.,CASSIGRVNEQYF,TGTGCCAGTAGTATAGGCAGGGTAAACGAGCAGTACTTC
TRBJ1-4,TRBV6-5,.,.,CASIQGEKLFF,TGTGCCAGCATACAGGGTGAAAAACTGTTTTTT
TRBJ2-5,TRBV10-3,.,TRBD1,CAISTTGLQETQYF,TGTGCCATCAGTACGACAGGGCTACAAGAGACCCAGTACTTC
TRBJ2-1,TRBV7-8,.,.,CASSPDSDQQFF,TGTGCCAGCAGCCCGGACTCCGACCAGCAGTTCTTC
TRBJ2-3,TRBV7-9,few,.,CASSARTFSTDTQYF,TGTGCCAGCAGCGCCAGGACATTCAGCACAGATACGCAGTATTTT
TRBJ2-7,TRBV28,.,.,CASSPSFFRDRVRSYEQYF,TGTGCCAGCAGTCCTTCATTTTTTCGGGATCGGGTGCGCTCCTACGAGCAGTACTTC
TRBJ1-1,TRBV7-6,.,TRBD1,CASSIGTAMNTEAFF,TGTGCCAGCAGCATCGGGACAGCCATGAACACTGAAGCTTTCTTT
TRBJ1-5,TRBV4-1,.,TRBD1,CASSHRTGNQPQHF,TGCGCCAGCAGCCATCGGACAGGGAATCAGCCCCAGCATTTT
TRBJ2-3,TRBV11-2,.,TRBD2,CASSHPRTSGRTDTQYF,TGTGCCAGCAGCCACCCCCGGACTAGCGGGAGGACAGATACGCAGTATTTT
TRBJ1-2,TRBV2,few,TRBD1,CASSEGQGVSSYGYTF,TGTGCCAGCAGTGAAGGACAGGGAGTTTCGTCCTATGGCTACACCTTC
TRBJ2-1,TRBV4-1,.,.,CASSQESPVYNEQFF,TGCGCCAGCAGCCAAGAGTCGCCGGTCTACAATGAGCAGTTCTTC
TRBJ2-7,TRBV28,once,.,CASSFTAPYEQYF,TGTGCCAGCAGTTTTACAGCTCCCTACGAGCAGTACTTC
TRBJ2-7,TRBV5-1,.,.,CASSLSAAEISYEQYF,TGCGCCAGCAGCTTGTCCGCTGCGGAGATCTCCTACGAGCAGTACTTC
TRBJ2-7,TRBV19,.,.,CASRLSQGNYEQYF,TGTGCCAGTAGACTGAGTCAGGGGAACTACGAGCAGTACTTC
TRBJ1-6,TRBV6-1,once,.,CASSEAALRRGGSPLHF,TGTGCCAGCAGTGAAGCGGCCCTCAGGAGGGGAGGTTCACCCCTCCACTTT
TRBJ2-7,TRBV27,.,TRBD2,CASSPLTSGKSAEQYF,TGTGCCAGCAGTCCCCTGACTAGCGGGAAGTCGGCCGAGCAGTACTTC
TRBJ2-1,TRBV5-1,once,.,CASSLVAGSHNEQFF,TGCGCCAGCAGCTTGGTGGCGGGGAGCCACAATGAGCAGTTCTTC
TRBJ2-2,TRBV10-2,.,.,CASSESDYRGSTGELFF,TGCGCCAGCAGTGAGTCAGATTACCGGGGGAGCACCGGGGAGCTGTTTTTT
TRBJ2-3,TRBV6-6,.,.,CASSSSESDTQYF,TGTGCCAGCAGTTCGTCGGAGTCAGATACGCAGTATTTT
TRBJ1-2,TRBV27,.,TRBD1,CASSLRTGGGYTF,TGTGCCAGCAGCCTCAGGACAGGGGGCGGCTACACCTTC
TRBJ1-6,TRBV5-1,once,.,CASSLETGDSPLHF,TGCGCCAGCAGCTTGGAAACCGGTGATTCACCCCTCCACTTT
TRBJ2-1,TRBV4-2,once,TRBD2,CASSEEGSGRKYNEQFF,TGTGCCAGCAGCGAAGAAGGTAGCGGGAGGAAATACAATGAGCAGTTCTTC
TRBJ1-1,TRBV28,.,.,CASTGGVPNTEAFF,TGTGCCAGCACTGGAGGGGTCCCAAACACTGAAGCTTTCTTT
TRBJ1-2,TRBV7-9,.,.,CASSLGQGYGYTF,TGTGCCAGCAGCTTAGGGCAGGGCTATGGCTACACCTTC
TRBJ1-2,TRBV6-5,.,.,CASSDGGDGYGYTF,TGTGCCAGCAGCGACGGGGGGGATGGCTATGGCTACACCTTC
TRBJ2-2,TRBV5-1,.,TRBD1,CASSLVEGAGTGELFF,TGCGCCAGCAGCTTGGTAGAGGGGGCCGGCACCGGGGAGCTGTTTTTT
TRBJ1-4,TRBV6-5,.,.,CASRSDIATNEKLFF,TGTGCCAGCAGATCCGACATCGCAACTAATGAAAAACTGTTTTTT
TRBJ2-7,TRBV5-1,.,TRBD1,CASSLGQGSYEQYF,TGCGCCAGCAGCCTGGGACAGGGGTCCTACGAGCAGTACTTC
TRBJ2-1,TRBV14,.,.,CASSPFSDNYNEQFF,TGTGCCAGCAGCCCCTTTTCGGACAACTACAATGAGCAGTTCTTC
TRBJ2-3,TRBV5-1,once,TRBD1,CASSGGQGTYTDTQYF,TGCGCCAGCAGCGGAGGACAGGGCACATACACAGATACGCAGTATTTT
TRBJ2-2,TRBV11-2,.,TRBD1,CASSFPRDSTNTGELFF,TGTGCCAGCAGCTTTCCCCGGGACAGCACTAACACCGGGGAGCTGTTTTTT
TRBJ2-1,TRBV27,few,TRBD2,CASSTIAGVYNEQFF,TGTGCCAGCAGTACGATAGCGGGGGTTTACAATGAGCAGTTCTTC
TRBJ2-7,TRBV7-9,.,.,CASSLVPRQGQDEQYF,TGTGCCAGCAGCTTAGTACCACGGCAGGGCCAAGACGAGCAGTACTTC
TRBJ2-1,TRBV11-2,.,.,CASSLAGAYSYNEQFF,TGTGCCAGCAGCTTAGCTGGGGCCTACTCCTACAATGAGCAGTTCTTC
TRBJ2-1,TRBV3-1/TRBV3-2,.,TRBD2,CASSQDRLAGGPGYNEQFF,TGTGCCAGCAGCCAAGACCGACTAGCGGGAGGGCCGGGATACAATGAGCAGTTCTTC
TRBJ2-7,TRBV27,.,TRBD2,CASSLQKRGPYEQYF,TGTGCCAGCAGTTTACAGAAGCGGGGGCCCTACGAGCAGTACTTC
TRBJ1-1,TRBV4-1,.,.,CASSLGHLNTEAFF,TGCGCCAGCAGCTTAGGACATTTGAACACTGAAGCTTTCTTT
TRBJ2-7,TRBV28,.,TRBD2,CASAGSSGSLYEQYF,TGTGCCAGCGCCGGGAGTAGCGGGTCCCTCTACGAGCAGTACTTC
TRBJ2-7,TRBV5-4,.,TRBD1,CASSWAKGTAESSYEQYF,TGTGCCAGCAGCTGGGCCAAAGGGACAGCCGAGAGCTCCTACGAGCAGTACTTC
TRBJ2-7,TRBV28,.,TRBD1,CASSAGTGGSYEQYF,TGTGCCAGCAGTGCCGGGACAGGGGGCTCCTACGAGCAGTACTTC
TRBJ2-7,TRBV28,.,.,CASSLSTGTYEQYF,TGTGCCAGCAGTTTATCGACAGGAACCTACGAGCAGTACTTC
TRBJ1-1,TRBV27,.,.,CASSLGRMNTEAFF,TGTGCCAGCAGTTTGGGGCGGATGAACACTGAAGCTTTCTTT
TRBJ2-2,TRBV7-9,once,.,CASSLGGGNTGELFF,TGTGCCAGCAGCTTAGGGGGCGGTAACACCGGGGAGCTGTTTTTT
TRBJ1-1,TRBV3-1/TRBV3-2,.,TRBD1,CASSQARGLVDTEAFF,TGTGCCAGCAGCCAAGCGAGGGGGCTCGTAGACACTGAAGCTTTCTTT
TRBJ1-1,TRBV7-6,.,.,CASSLFGANTEAFF,TGTGCCAGCAGCTTATTTGGGGCGAACACTGAAGCTTTCTTT
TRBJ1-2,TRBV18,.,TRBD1,CASSSAGTANYGYTF,TGTGCCAGCTCATCCGCCGGGACAGCTAACTATGGCTACACCTTC
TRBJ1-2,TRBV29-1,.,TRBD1,CSVRTGGFYGYTF,TGCAGCGTGAGGACAGGGGGGTTCTATGGCTACACCTTC
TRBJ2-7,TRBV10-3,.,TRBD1,CAISESGQGTDEQYF,TGTGCCATCAGTGAGTCGGGACAGGGTACGGACGAGCAGTACTTC
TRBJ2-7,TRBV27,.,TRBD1,CASSLNTQGDEQYF,TGTGCCAGCAGTTTAAACACTCAGGGGGACGAGCAGTACTTC
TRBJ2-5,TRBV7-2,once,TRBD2,CASSLVSSGLETQYF,TGTGCCAGCAGCTTAGTGTCTAGCGGGTTAGAGACCCAGTACTTC
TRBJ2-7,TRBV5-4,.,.,CASSQRGVYEQYF,TGTGCCAGCAGTCAACGGGGAGTATACGAGCAGTACTTC